The 17 T cell receptor beta chains listed next were all sequenced from one sample in a study of vaccination and CD4 T cells after COVID-19. Oncomine TCR Beta short-read sequencing was applied to DNA from cultured CD4+ T cells. In TCRdb, the PCR reads were re-called with MiXCR into one record per CDR3 protein. The sample holds more than 10,000 distinct CDR3 sequences; less than 65% are singletons and the top ten take over 6.5%. This sample's treatment: approximately 9-day PBMC culture with coronavirus spike peptide pools or control peptides (ViraFEST assay). No cognate antigen is known for these TCRs. The specimen was CD4+ T cells from blood, cultured in vitro. These receptors all come from a human donor who had recovered from COVID-19.

The chain carries TRBV18 and TRBJ2-3; 12 positions agree with TRBD2. V shed 1 base and J 0 bases; nucleotides not matched to a gene: 5. This CDR3 is built from 18 residues. CDR1 and CDR2 from the germline V gene are KGHSH and LQKENI. The CDR3 sequence is CASSPRPSGGASTDTQYF. The CDR3 bases are TGTGCCAGCTCACCACGCCCTAGCGGGGGGGCCAGCACAGATACGCAGTATTTT.

The rearrangement joins TRBV6-1 to TRBJ1-5; the match to TRBD1 covers 10 bases. V was clipped by 0 bases and J by 1 base; unmatched bases: 9. The CDR3 runs 19 residues. Germline loops: CDR1 MNHNS, CDR2 SASEGT. The CDR3 reads CASSEAFGQGVTSNQPQHF. The CDR3 DNA reads TGTGCCAGCAGTGAAGCTTTTGGACAGGGGGTAACGAGCAATCAGCCCCAGCATTTT.

The rearrangement joins TRBV27 to TRBJ1-2; D is possibly TRBD1 (6 bases). This CDR3 is built from 18 residues. Trimming took 3 bases from V and 2 from J, leaving 22 bases between them. The germline CDR1 and CDR2 sequences are MNHEY and SMNVEV (reference sequence). In DNA, the CDR3 is TGTGCCAGCAGTTTGGTCCACCGGGGACACCTACTCAACTATGGCTACACCTTC. The encoded protein is CASSLVHRGHLLNYGYTF.

The chain recombines TRBV11-3 with TRBJ1-6, with TRBD1 matching over 7 bases. V was pared by 4 bases and J by 0 bases, with 15 bases of the junction left unmatched. CDR1 is SGHNT, CDR2 YENEEA, per germline. The CDR3 loop spans 20 amino acids. The DNA of the CDR3 is TGTGCCAGCAGCTCACCGGGACAGACGGCTCCGAGCTCCTATAATTCACCCCTCCACTTT. This translates into CASSSPGQTAPSSYNSPLHF.

The chain uses TRBV20-1 and TRBJ1-2; TRBD1 matches at 9 bases. This CDR3 is 12 amino acids long. V shed 5 bases, J shed 6 bases, and the junction held 4 bases outside the gene matches. Germline V gene data show CDR1 as DFQATT and CDR2 as SNEGSKA (reference sequence). The CDR3 bases are TGCAGTGCTGGGGACAGGGTTGATGGCTACACCTTC. Protein sequence: CSAGDRVDGYTF.

The chain employs TRBV27 and TRBJ2-6; possible D gene TRBD1, 5 bases. Trimming cost V 4 bases and J 1 base, with 14 bases left between them. The CDR3 covers 17 residues. Germline assignment: CDR1 MNHEY and CDR2 SMNVEV (reference sequence). The CDR3 sequence: CASSSSVGRSGANVLTF. The CDR3 DNA sequence: TGTGCCAGCAGTTCCTCAGTGGGGCGATCTGGGGCCAACGTCCTGACTTTC.

This clonotype came up a few times. The CDR3 nucleotides read TGTGCTAGTGGCCCCGGACAGGGTGCTAACTATGGCTACACCTTC. Protein sequence: CASGPGQGANYGYTF. The chain is built from TRBV12-5 and TRBJ1-2; the match to TRBD1 covers 8 bases. This CDR3 spans 15 amino acids. In germline, CDR1 is LGHNT, CDR2 FRNRAP. The ends lost 6 bases at V and 0 bases at J; junction bases unmatched: 6.

The chain uses TRBV5-4 and TRBJ1-1; D may be TRBD1 (6 bases). Trimming removed 5 bases from V and 6 bases from J, with 14 bases in between. The germline gives CDR1 SGHNT, CDR2 YYREEE (reference sequence). This CDR3 has 13 amino acids. The DNA for the CDR3 is TGTGCCAGCAGTTTAACAGGGAAACCTGAAGCTTTCTTT. As protein: CASSLTGKPEAFF.

V gene TRBV11-2 combines with J gene TRBJ2-7; no clear D gene. CDR3 length: 13 amino acids. V shed 5 bases and J shed 1 base, with 9 bases lying between them. Looked up from germline, CDR1 is SGHAT and CDR2 is FQNNGV. CDR3 protein: CASSRTASYEQYF. As DNA, the CDR3 is TGTGCCAGCAGCCGCACGGCATCCTACGAGCAGTACTTC.

V and J are TRBV5-4 and TRBJ2-3; 7 nucleotides align to TRBD1. Germline CDR1 SGHNT, CDR2 YYREEE (reference sequence). Unmatched junction bases numbered 11, after V lost 4 bases and J lost 6 bases. This CDR3 has 15 residues. CDR3 region: CASSPDRHTLDTQYF. CDR3 in DNA: TGTGCCAGCAGCCCGGACAGGCACACTTTGGATACGCAGTATTTT. Complete variable domain (other parts from reference TRBV5-4 and TRBJ2-3): ETGVTQSPTHLIKTRGQQVTLRCSSQSGHNTVSWYQQALGQGPQFIFQYYREEENGRGNFPPRFSGLQFPNYSSELNVNALELDDSALYLCASSPDRHTLDTQYFGPGTRLTVL.

With respect to this clonotype: Likely a read error: the CDR3 ends without its conserved phenylalanine or tryptophan. The chain combines TRBV7-8 with TRBJ2-5; 8 nucleotides agree with TRBD1. The CDR3 runs to 15 residues. The ends lost 1 base at V and 6 bases at J; junction bases unmatched: 7. Germline assignment: CDR1 SGHVS and CDR2 FQNEAQ. CDR3 nucleotides: TGTGCCAGCAGCTTAGGGACAGGGACAGCGAAGACCCAGTACCTC. This codes for CASSLGTGTAKTQYL.

The V call is TRBV18, the J call TRBJ2-2, with TRBD1 matching over 8 bases. V was pared by 6 bases and J by 4 bases, with 10 bases of the junction left unmatched. CDR1 and CDR2 (germline): KGHSH, LQKENI. CDR3 size: 16 residues. The CDR3 sequence is CASSQLGQATTGELFF. The CDR3 DNA reads TGTGCCAGCTCGCAACTGGGACAGGCTACCACCGGGGAGCTGTTTTTT.

The V gene is TRBV19, the J gene TRBJ1-5, with a possible D match to TRBD1 (6 bases). Trimming removed 9 bases from V and 1 base from J, with 13 bases in between. Germline V lookup: CDR1 LNHDA, CDR2 SQIVND (reference sequence). The CDR3 length is 14 residues. CDR3 sequence: CASTDSGSNQPQHF. In DNA, the CDR3 is TGTGCCAGCACGGACAGTGGGAGCAATCAGCCCCAGCATTTT.

The V call is TRBV10-3, the J call TRBJ2-2; 7 positions agree with TRBD2. Looked up from germline, CDR1 is ENHRY and CDR2 is SYGVKD. With 6 bases clipped from V and 2 bases from J, the junction kept 6 bases outside the gene matches. The CDR3 runs to 15 residues. This CDR3 is CAISGRAGNTGELFF. For the CDR3, the DNA is TGTGCCATCAGCGGGCGAGCGGGAAACACCGGGGAGCTGTTTTTT.

The chain employs TRBV6-5 and TRBJ1-1; D might be TRBD1 (5 bases). This CDR3 contains 16 residues. The V gene lost 2 bases and the J gene lost 3 bases, with 16 bases spanning the gap. Germline CDR1 reads MNHEY; CDR2 reads SVGAGI. The CDR3 sequence: CASSYGRGRIDTEAFF. As DNA, the CDR3 is TGTGCCAGCAGTTACGGGAGGGGCAGGATTGACACTGAAGCTTTCTTT.

This clonotype was counted only a few times. This chain links TRBV14 with TRBJ2-5, with TRBD2 matching 8 bases. The CDR3 runs to 15 residues. Losses at the gene ends were 5 bases for V and 0 bases for J; bases not matched to a gene: 5. Germline V lookup: CDR1 SGHDN, CDR2 FVKESK. CDR3 sequence (DNA): TGTGCCAGCAGCTTGACTAGCGCTAACCAAGAGACCCAGTACTTC. Its translation: CASSLTSANQETQYF.

V and J are TRBV5-8 and TRBJ2-7; a weak D match, TRBD1 (6 bases). The CDR3 has 16 residues. The germline V and J ends were trimmed by 1 base and 3 bases, with 17 bases remaining between them. Germline CDR1 SGHTS, CDR2 YDEGEE. The CDR3 nucleotides read TGTGCCAGCAGCTTGCGGAGTCCGGGACACGACTACGAGCAGTACTTC. Encoded protein: CASSLRSPGHDYEQYF.